One sample yielded the 15 T cell receptor beta chains listed below, sequenced in a study of T cell changes during pregnancy in multiple sclerosis. This table comes from immunoSEQ multiplex PCR, and its TCRdb copy is limited to in-frame clones, with some not included. This table has over 100,000 clones, roughly nine tenths appearing once. The material was peripheral blood, obtained in the third trimester of pregnancy. The receptors here all came from a female donor with multiple sclerosis, enrolled in a pregnancy study.

The chain employs TRBV5-4 and TRBJ1-1, with TRBD1 as a possible D gene (6 bases). Trimming stripped 6 bases from V and 5 bases from J, with 23 bases between. This CDR3 contains 16 residues. CDR1 SGHNT and CDR2 YYREEE come from the germline V gene (reference sequence). In DNA form, the CDR3 reads TGTGCCAGCACCCCCGGGGGGCGGGGGGGAGGAACTGAAGCTTTCTTT. Translation gives CASTPGGRGGGTEAFF.

This clone came up once. This chain joins TRBV6-6 and TRBJ2-1; D might be TRBD2 (6 bases). The CDR3 covers 16 residues. Germline CDR1 is MNHNY and CDR2 is SVGAGI (reference sequence). Trimming stripped 7 bases from V and 4 bases from J, with 20 bases between. CDR3 protein: CASTAIGSGVYNEQFF. For the CDR3, the DNA is TGTGCCAGCACCGCAATCGGATCGGGAGTATACAATGAGCAGTTCTTC.

The chain recombines TRBV18 with TRBJ2-1; unclear D gene. The CDR3 is 14 residues long. Germline lookup yields CDR1 KGHSH and CDR2 LQKENI. Trimming removed 0 bases from V and 4 bases from J, with 7 bases in between. The CDR3 sequence is CASSPPIRYNEQFF. The CDR3 DNA sequence: TGTGCCAGCTCACCACCGATTCGGTACAATGAGCAGTTCTTC.

This chain uses TRBV7-9 with TRBJ2-1; D is possibly TRBD2 (5 bases). The CDR3 has 17 residues. CDR1 is SEHNR, CDR2 FQNEAQ, per germline (reference sequence). Trimming pared 6 bases from V and 0 bases from J, leaving 18 bases between. CDR3 residues: CASRPLAASRSYNEQFF. Written as DNA, the CDR3 is TGTGCCAGCAGGCCCCTCGCGGCTAGCCGCTCCTACAATGAGCAGTTCTTC.

Only one count was recorded for this clone. The rearrangement joins TRBV6-1 to TRBJ2-1, with 11 bases lining up with TRBD1. The trim removed 4 bases at V and 10 bases at J, leaving 12 bases unmatched. CDR3 length: 16 residues. The germline gives CDR1 MNHNS, CDR2 SASEGT. The CDR3 here is CASSVSGTGGIREQFF. CDR3 coding DNA: TGTGCCAGCAGTGTGTCCGGGACAGGGGGTATAAGGGAGCAGTTCTTC.

This clone has just a few counts. The rearrangement links TRBV19 to TRBJ1-6, with D perhaps TRBD1 (6 bases). Trimming pared 1 base from V and 9 bases from J, leaving 19 bases between. Germline assignment: CDR1 LNHDA and CDR2 SQIVND (reference sequence). The CDR3 runs to 17 residues. In nucleotides, the CDR3 is TGTGCCAGTAGTATAGTGTCGGTATTTCAGGGGCTTTCACCCCTCCACTTT. Amino acids: CASSIVSVFQGLSPLHF.

The chain links TRBV29-1 to TRBJ1-2, with 9 bases fitting TRBD1. The junction had 9 bases not matched to a gene; V was cut back by 1 base and J by 9 bases. Germline V gene sequence: CDR1 SQVTM, CDR2 ANQGSEA. The CDR3 contains 14 residues. The DNA for the CDR3 is TGCAGCGTTGAAGGTGACGGACAGGGGATGAGCTACACCTTC. Translated: CSVEGDGQGMSYTF.

V is TRBV11-2 and J is TRBJ2-7; 8 bases map to TRBD1. This CDR3 spans 16 amino acids. Looked up from germline, CDR1 is SGHAT and CDR2 is FQNNGV. Losses at the gene ends were 2 bases for V and 1 base for J; bases not matched to a gene: 7. The CDR3 DNA reads as TGTGCCAGCAGCTTACCCGCCGGGACAGGTTCCTACGAGCAGTACTTC. It translates to CASSLPAGTGSYEQYF. The full variable domain, rest sourced from reference TRBV11-2 and TRBJ2-7, is EAGVAQSPRYKIIEKRQSVAFWCNPISGHATLYWYQQILGQGPKLLIQFQNNGVVDDSQLPKDRFSAERLKGVDSTLKIQPAKLEDSAVYLCASSLPAGTGSYEQYFGPGTRLTVT.

DNA of the CDR3: TGCGCCAGCAGCTTTGGGCCAGACCCTTCTGGAAACACCATATATTTT. Protein product: CASSFGPDPSGNTIYF. The V and J genes are TRBV5-1 and TRBJ1-3, with D unclear. Germline V gene data show CDR1 as SGHRS and CDR2 as YFSETQ. The CDR3 sequence is 16 residues long. The V end lost 2 bases, the J end lost 1 base, and 13 bases lay between the germline ends.

This clone has more than one count but fewer than ten. The V gene is TRBV10-3, the J gene TRBJ2-7; 7 bases align to TRBD1. The CDR3 totals 14 residues. With 2 bases clipped from V and 3 bases from J, the junction kept 4 bases outside the gene matches. Germline V gene lookup returns CDR1 ENHRY and CDR2 SYGVKD. Here the CDR3 reads CAISEADRHYEQYF. The CDR3, as DNA: TGTGCCATCAGTGAGGCGGACAGGCACTACGAGCAGTACTTC.

The chain is built from TRBV5-1 and TRBJ2-7, with 13 bases fitting TRBD2. The CDR3 extends over 15 amino acids. The J segment lost 4 bases and the V segment lost 4 bases, leaving 5 bases of the junction unmatched. Germline loops: CDR1 SGHRS, CDR2 YFSETQ. Written as DNA, the CDR3 is TGCGCCAGCAGCCCCCGGACTAGCGGGAGTTACGAGCAGTACTTC. Translation gives CASSPRTSGSYEQYF. Full variable domain (missing parts from reference TRBV5-1 and TRBJ2-7): KAGVTQTPRYLIKTRGQQVTLSCSPISGHRSVSWYQQTPGQGLQFLFEYFSETQRNKGNFPGRFSGRQFSNSRSEMNVSTLELGDSALYLCASSPRTSGSYEQYFGPGTRLTVT.

This clone has just one count. V usage is TRBV18 and J usage is TRBJ2-1, with 8 bases aligning to TRBD1. Germline loops: CDR1 KGHSH, CDR2 LQKENI. V gave up 4 bases and J gave up 0 bases; unmatched junction bases: 2. This CDR3 spans 15 amino acids. The CDR3 DNA sequence: TGTGCCAGCTCACGACAGGGGACCTCCTACAATGAGCAGTTCTTC. This encodes CASSRQGTSYNEQFF.

This sequence joins TRBV6-6 and TRBJ1-2; the D is unclear. Germline V gives CDR1 MNHNY, CDR2 SVGAGI (reference sequence). The CDR3 is made up of 14 amino acids. Trimming removed 4 bases at V and 4 bases at J, with 13 bases between. The CDR3, as DNA: TGTGCCAGCAGTTCGGATCCCGACTTCTATGGCTACACCTTC. It codes for CASSSDPDFYGYTF.

The J gene is TRBJ1-6, the V gene TRBV4-1; D remains ambiguous. There are 16 residues in the CDR3. Germline CDR1 reads MGHRA; CDR2 reads YSYEKL. Trimming cost V 0 bases and J 9 bases, with 15 bases left between them. The CDR3 coding sequence is TGCGCCAGCAGCCAAGAGGTGGGCAGTAGTATTTCACCCCTCCACTTT. This encodes CASSQEVGSSISPLHF.

V gene TRBV27 combines with J gene TRBJ1-1; D perhaps matches TRBD1 (6 bases). The CDR3 has 14 amino acids. Trimming took off 3 bases at V and 5 bases at J, with 13 bases between the two ends. CDR1 MNHEY and CDR2 SMNVEV come from the germline V gene (reference sequence). CDR3 sequence reads: CASSFQGRGTEAFF. CDR3 in DNA: TGTGCCAGCAGTTTCCAGGGGAGGGGGACTGAAGCTTTCTTT.